The 24 T cell receptor beta chains below were found in one sample sequenced in a study of early T cells in non-severe SARS-CoV-2 infection. TCRdb itself ran the 5' RACE reads through MiXCR, one entry per CDR3 protein. The sample records more than 80,000 distinct CDR3 sequences, about 15% being singletons. Sequences were obtained from whole blood. These receptors originate from an adult who was a healthcare worker with PCR-confirmed SARS-CoV-2 infection or an uninfected control (not recorded which).

V and J are TRBV9 and TRBJ2-7, with 8 bases identical to TRBD2. Per germline, CDR1 SGDLS and CDR2 YYNGEE. CDR3 length: 17 residues. With 0 bases clipped from V and 4 bases from J, the junction kept 12 bases outside the gene matches. CDR3 DNA: TGTGCCAGCAGCGTAGGAGGGGACCGGGAGGGCCAGTACGAGCAGTACTTC. Translation gives CASSVGGDREGQYEQYF. Variable domain in full (rest from reference TRBV9 and TRBJ2-7): DSGVTQTPKHLITATGQRVTLRCSPRSGDLSVYWYQQSLDQGLQFLIQYYNGEERAKGNILERFSAQQFPDLHSELNLSSLELGDSALYFCASSVGGDREGQYEQYFGPGTRLTVT.

This clonotype came up a few times. This rearrangement joins TRBV7-6 to TRBJ2-2, with TRBD1 identical over 7 bases. J gave up 7 bases and V 2 bases, and 16 bases lay outside the gene matches. Germline values: CDR1 SGHVS, CDR2 FNYEAQ. The CDR3 spans 18 residues. The CDR3 sequence is CASSLQKQGRRRDGELFF. The CDR3 DNA reads as TGTGCCAGCAGCTTACAAAAACAGGGGCGGAGAAGAGACGGGGAGCTGTTTTTT. The full variable domain, rest sourced from reference TRBV7-6 and TRBJ2-2, is GAGVSQSPRYKVTKRGQDVALRCDPISGHVSLYWYRQALGQGPEFLTYFNYEAQQDKSGLPNDRFSAERPEGSISTLTIQRTEQRDSAMYRCASSLQKQGRRRDGELFFGEGSRLTVL.

For this clonotype: At one of its ends the junction is not consistent with the germline gene, which may arise from a read error. The chain is built from TRBV7-9 and TRBJ1-6; a weak D match, TRBD1 (6 bases). The CDR3 runs to 12 residues. Looked up from germline, CDR1 is SEHNR and CDR2 is FQNEAQ (reference sequence). CDR3 sequence: CAGAGDNTPLHF. The CDR3, as DNA: TGTGCCGGCGCAGGGGATAATACACCTCTCCACTTT.

This clonotype has only a few counts. The CDR3 sequence is CASSQTGGGITEAFF. CDR3 coding DNA: TGCGCCAGCAGCCAAACAGGGGGCGGGATCACTGAAGCTTTCTTT. The chain couples TRBV4-1 to TRBJ1-1, with 9 bases fitting TRBD1. The CDR3 length is 15 residues. Germline V gene lookup returns CDR1 MGHRA and CDR2 YSYEKL. V dropped 2 bases and J dropped 4; count of bases not matched to a gene: 5.

Only one count was recorded for this clonotype. This chain joins TRBV12-2 and TRBJ1-5. TRBV12-2 is labeled a pseudogene. The CDR3 length is 19 residues. The CDR3: CASRPKEGRLKFSNQPQHF. In DNA form, the CDR3 reads TGTGCAAGTCGCCCCAAGGAGGGCAGGTTAAAATTCTCAAATCAGCCCCAGCATTTT.

CDR3 nucleotides: TGTGCCAGCAGTGGGGACAGATCCTACGAGCAGTACTTC. It codes for CASSGDRSYEQYF. This chain connects TRBV2 to TRBJ2-7, with 7 bases fitting TRBD1. The CDR3 runs 13 residues. Trimming removed 4 bases from V and 1 base from J; junction bases left unmatched: 1. Germline CDR1 is SNHLY and CDR2 is FYNNEI.

The J gene is TRBJ1-1, the V gene TRBV4-1; D is uncertain. Germline assignment: CDR1 MGHRA and CDR2 YSYEKL. This CDR3 comprises 13 residues. V was trimmed by 1 base and J by 7 bases, leaving 10 bases between them. CDR3 amino acids: CASSQAEGIEAFF. In nucleotides, the CDR3 is TGCGCCAGCAGCCAAGCGGAAGGGATTGAAGCTTTCTTT.

This chain joins TRBV7-6 and TRBJ2-7; 9 bases are a match to TRBD1. The CDR3 has 16 amino acids. Germline trimming cut 5 bases from V and 4 bases from J; bases unmatched to any gene: 12. Germline V gene sequence: CDR1 SGHVS, CDR2 FNYEAQ. Here the CDR3 reads CASSPLTGGGSYEQYF. CDR3 nucleotide sequence: TGTGCCAGCAGCCCACTGACAGGGGGGGGATCTTACGAGCAGTACTTC. Full variable domain (rest looked up from reference TRBV7-6 and TRBJ2-7): GAGVSQSPRYKVTKRGQDVALRCDPISGHVSLYWYRQALGQGPEFLTYFNYEAQQDKSGLPNDRFSAERPEGSISTLTIQRTEQRDSAMYRCASSPLTGGGSYEQYFGPGTRLTVT.

The gene calls are TRBV2 and TRBJ1-5; no firm D call. Looked up from germline, CDR1 is SNHLY and CDR2 is FYNNEI. V shed 7 bases and J shed 7 bases, with 17 bases lying between them. This CDR3 region has 14 residues. The CDR3 reads CASTPARHVQPQHF. The DNA for the CDR3 is TGTGCCAGCACCCCGGCCCGACACGTGCAGCCCCAGCATTTT.

This clonotype was observed a few times. The CDR3 DNA reads as TGTGCCAGCAGTTTAGCGTGGACCCCCGGGTACTATGGCTACACCTTC. This codes for CASSLAWTPGYYGYTF. The chain has TRBV12-3 or TRBV12-4 and TRBJ1-2; D gene ambiguous. Trimming took 0 bases from V and 3 from J, leaving 14 bases between them. The CDR3 is 16 amino acids.

The chain joins TRBV20-1 to TRBJ1-3; the D gene is possibly TRBD1 (6 bases). Germline V lookup: CDR1 DFQATT, CDR2 SNEGSKA (reference sequence). Between the trimmed V and J ends, which lost 5 bases and 0 bases, there was a span of 11 bases. This CDR3 comprises 14 residues. The chain's CDR3 is CSAEDSNSGNTIYF. The CDR3 DNA reads as TGCAGTGCTGAGGACAGTAACTCTGGAAACACCATATATTTT.

This clonotype was seen a handful of times. The chain is built from TRBV15 and TRBJ2-5; TRBD2 aligns across 9 bases. Trimming cost V 1 base and J 2 bases; bases outside gene matches: 5. This CDR3 is 16 amino acids long. CDR1 and CDR2 from the germline V gene are LNHNV and YYDKDF (reference sequence). CDR3 in DNA: TGTGCCACCAGCAGAGTTGATAGCGGGGGTCAAGAGACCCAGTACTTC. Translated, it gives CATSRVDSGGQETQYF.

This clonotype has only a few counts. J is TRBJ1-5 and V is TRBV4-1; D unclear. Germline values: CDR1 MGHRA, CDR2 YSYEKL. CDR3 length equals 15 residues. The V end was cut by 1 base, the J end by 2 bases, with 9 bases between. CDR3 residues: CASSQGFLGNQPQHF. The CDR3 nucleotides are TGCGCCAGCAGCCAAGGGTTTCTGGGCAATCAGCCCCAGCATTTT.

In its sample, this clonotype was seen many times. The chain uses TRBV9 and TRBJ2-2; 10 bases are a match to TRBD2. Germline V CDR1 and CDR2: SGDLS, YYNGEE. The CDR3 loop spans 17 amino acids. Trimming at V came to 4 bases and at J to 0 bases, leaving 6 bases not matched to a gene. The CDR3, as DNA: TGTGCCAGCAGCACACCCCTAGCGGGGGCGAACACCGGGGAGCTGTTTTTT. This translates into CASSTPLAGANTGELFF.

In its sample, this clonotype was seen a few times. This chain links TRBV10-3 with TRBJ2-1; a weak D match, TRBD2 (6 bases). The length of the CDR3 is 14 residues. V dropped 4 bases and J dropped 6 bases, with 13 bases sitting between them. Germline V gene sequence: CDR1 ENHRY, CDR2 SYGVKD. Written as DNA, the CDR3 is TGTGCCATCAGTGTCGGGCCCGGGGGCAATGAGCAGTTCTTC. The encoded protein is CAISVGPGGNEQFF.

The gene calls are TRBV6-1 and TRBJ2-7; D not resolved. The CDR3 has 13 residues. The germline V gene encodes CDR1 MNHNS and CDR2 SASEGT. Trimming left V 5 bases short and J 0 bases short, with 8 bases between. The CDR3 protein is CASSRLSSYEQYF. CDR3 coding DNA: TGTGCCAGCAGTAGACTTTCCTCCTACGAGCAGTACTTC.

With regard to this clonotype: The germline gene is not matched at one end of the junction; a read error may be the cause. The V gene is TRBV5-5, the J gene TRBJ1-1; no reliable D call. There are 14 residues in the CDR3. Germline CDR1 is SGHKS and CDR2 is YYEKEE (reference sequence). CDR3 sequence reads: CVSSLDPLGTEAFF. The CDR3 DNA reads TGTGTCAGCAGCTTGGACCCCCTAGGCACTGAAGCTTTCTTT.

The chain joins TRBV20-1 to TRBJ2-1, with unresolved D. The CDR3 is 13 amino acids. The germline V gene encodes CDR1 DFQATT and CDR2 SNEGSKA (reference sequence). Trimming left V 6 bases short and J 9 bases short, with 18 bases between. The CDR3 bases are TGCAGTGCGCGTAGCCTACCTTTTGGTGAGCAGTTCTTC. Translation gives CSARSLPFGEQFF.

In the case of this clonotype: An end of the junction differs from the germline gene, which may be a read error. V is TRBV7-9 and J is TRBJ1-1; 8 positions agree with TRBD1. Per germline, CDR1 SEHNR and CDR2 FQNEAQ (reference sequence). This CDR3 comprises 15 residues. CDR3 bases: TGTGTCAGCAGCTTGACAGGGGTTATGAACACTGAAGCTTTCTTT. Protein: CVSSLTGVMNTEAFF.

This CDR3 is CASSQDLGQGNYGYTF. The CDR3 nucleotides are TGTGCCAGCAGCCAAGATTTGGGACAGGGCAACTATGGCTACACCTTC. V is TRBV4-2 and J is TRBJ1-2; 9 bases are a match to TRBD1. This CDR3 region has 16 residues. V lost 0 bases to trimming and J lost 2 bases; unmatched junction nucleotides: 4. Germline V gives CDR1 LGHNA, CDR2 YNFKEQ.

The chain employs TRBV29-1 and TRBJ2-6, with D uncertain. Trimming pared 4 bases from V and 0 bases from J, leaving 4 bases between. The germline V gene encodes CDR1 SQVTM and CDR2 ANQGSEA. The CDR3 is made up of 13 amino acids. CDR3 nucleotides: TGCAGCGTTGCCCCCTCTGGGGCCAACGTCCTGACTTTC. It codes for CSVAPSGANVLTF.

In its sample, this clonotype was seen many times. The chain has TRBV7-4 and TRBJ2-3, with 15 bases that match TRBD2. The CDR3 is made up of 22 amino acids. Trimming at V came to 0 bases and at J to 1 base, leaving 14 bases not matched to a gene. CDR1 SGHVT and CDR2 SQSDAQ come from the germline V gene. The CDR3 region is CASSLAHRGLAGGPDGTDTQYF. CDR3 sequence (DNA): TGTGCCAGCAGCTTAGCGCATAGAGGACTAGCGGGAGGGCCGGATGGCACAGATACGCAGTATTTT. The variable domain in full, with the rest retrieved from reference TRBV7-4 and TRBJ2-3, is GAGVSQSPRYKVAKRGRDVALRCDSISGHVTLYWYRQTLGQGSEVLTYSQSDAQRDKSGRPSGRFSAERPERSVSTLKIQRTEQGDSAVYLCASSLAHRGLAGGPDGTDTQYFGPGTRLTVL.

This clonotype occurred many times. This chain uses TRBV7-9 with TRBJ2-7; 12 bases line up with TRBD2. The CDR3 contains 15 residues. Germline CDR1 is SEHNR and CDR2 is FQNEAQ (reference sequence). V was clipped by 4 bases and J by 7 bases; unmatched bases: 8. The CDR3 DNA reads TGTGCCAGCAGCTCCGGACTAGCGGGAACTGGGGAGCAGTACTTC. Translated: CASSSGLAGTGEQYF.

The rearrangement uses TRBV20-1 and TRBJ1-1; D is uncertain. The CDR3 is 14 amino acids. V was shortened by 1 base and J by 0 bases, with 9 bases between the two germline ends. Germline V CDR1 and CDR2: DFQATT, SNEGSKA (reference sequence). The CDR3 region has the DNA TGCAGTGCTAGAGCTGAGGCCATGAACACTGAAGCTTTCTTT. The encoded protein is CSARAEAMNTEAFF.